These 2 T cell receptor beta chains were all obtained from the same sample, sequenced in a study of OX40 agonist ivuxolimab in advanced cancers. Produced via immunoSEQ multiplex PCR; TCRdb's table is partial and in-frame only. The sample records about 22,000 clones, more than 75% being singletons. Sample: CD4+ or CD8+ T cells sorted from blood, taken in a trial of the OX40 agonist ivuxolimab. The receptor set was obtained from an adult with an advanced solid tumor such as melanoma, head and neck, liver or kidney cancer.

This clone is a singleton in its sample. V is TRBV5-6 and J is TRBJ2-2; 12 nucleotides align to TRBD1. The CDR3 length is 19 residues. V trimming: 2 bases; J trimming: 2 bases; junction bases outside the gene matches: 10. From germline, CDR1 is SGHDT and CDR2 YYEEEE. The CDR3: CASSFRDRGHGSNTGELFF. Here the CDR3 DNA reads TGTGCCAGCAGCTTCCGGGACAGGGGGCATGGGAGCAACACCGGGGAGCTGTTTTTT.

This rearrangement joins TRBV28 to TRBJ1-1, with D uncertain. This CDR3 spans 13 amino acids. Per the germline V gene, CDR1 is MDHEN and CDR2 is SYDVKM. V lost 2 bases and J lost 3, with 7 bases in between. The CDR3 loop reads CASSLTGYTEAFF. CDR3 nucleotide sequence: TGTGCCAGCAGTTTAACCGGGTACACTGAAGCTTTCTTT.